These T cell receptor beta chains were read from a single sample in a study of OX40 agonist ivuxolimab in advanced cancers. Produced via immunoSEQ multiplex PCR; TCRdb's table is partial and in-frame only. The top ten hold about 2.3% of the sample, which has roughly 80,000 clones, about nine tenths seen once. The material was CD4+ or CD8+ T cells sorted from blood, obtained in a trial of the OX40 agonist ivuxolimab. Source of these receptors: an adult with an advanced solid tumor such as melanoma, head and neck, liver or kidney cancer. CDR3s include the opening cysteine and the closing phenylalanine or tryptophan. Fields, in order: V gene, clone size, D gene, CDR3 length, J gene, CDR3 protein, CDR3 DNA. The D gene is left open where the match is weak. For some rows the clone size is stated as once, few or many, or as a class when expanded; others skip it.

V: TRBV2; size: -; D: -; length: 12; J: TRBJ1-1; CDR3: CASSRETTEAFF; DNA: TGTGCCAGTAGCCGGGAGACCACTGAAGCTTTCTTT
V: TRBV5-4; size: -; D: TRBD2; length: 20; J: TRBJ2-2; CDR3: CASSLEGEGLAVLNTGELFF; DNA: TGTGCCAGCAGCTTGGAAGGGGAGGGACTAGCGGTTCTGAACACCGGGGAGCTGTTTTTT
V: TRBV19; size: -; D: -; length: 15; J: TRBJ1-3; CDR3: CATRYRDYSGNTIYF; DNA: TGTGCCACCAGATACAGGGATTACTCTGGAAACACCATATATTTT
V: TRBV10-1; size: -; D: -; length: 15; J: TRBJ1-2; CDR3: CASSESGGPNYGYTF; DNA: TGCGCCAGCAGTGAGTCGGGGGGCCCTAACTATGGCTACACCTTC
V: TRBV14; size: -; D: -; length: 15; J: TRBJ1-2; CDR3: CASSQEWPSGAGYTF; DNA: TGTGCCAGCAGCCAAGAGTGGCCGTCGGGGGCTGGCTACACCTTC
V: TRBV27; size: once; D: TRBD1; length: 15; J: TRBJ1-2; CDR3: CASSLNQQGAAGYTF; DNA: TGTGCCAGCAGTCTGAATCAACAGGGGGCGGCTGGCTACACCTTC
V: TRBV28; size: -; D: -; length: 13; J: TRBJ2-3; CDR3: CASREYSTDTQYF; DNA: TGTGCCAGCCGAGAATACAGCACAGATACGCAGTATTTT
V: TRBV27; size: -; D: -; length: 17; J: TRBJ1-5; CDR3: CASHPGRGAKSNQPQHF; DNA: TGTGCCAGCCACCCCGGCCGGGGGGCAAAAAGCAATCAGCCCCAGCATTTT
V: TRBV6-5; size: few; D: -; length: 10; J: TRBJ1-2; CDR3: CATRRWGYTF; DNA: TGTGCCACCAGAAGGTGGGGCTACACCTTC
V: TRBV5-6; size: once; D: TRBD1; length: 15; J: TRBJ2-1; CDR3: CASSYDRVSYNEQFF; DNA: TGTGCCAGCAGCTACGACAGGGTGTCCTACAATGAGCAGTTCTTC
V: TRBV5-4; size: -; D: TRBD2; length: 16; J: TRBJ2-3; CDR3: CASSLALGRASDTQYF; DNA: TGTGCCAGCAGCTTGGCACTCGGGAGGGCCTCAGATACGCAGTATTTT
V: TRBV7-2; size: -; D: -; length: 13; J: TRBJ1-2; CDR3: CASSQVQGVGYTF; DNA: TGTGCCAGCAGCCAAGTACAGGGCGTCGGCTACACCTTC
V: TRBV6-5; size: -; D: -; length: 12; J: TRBJ1-1; CDR3: CASGRMNTEAFF; DNA: TGTGCCAGCGGCAGGATGAACACTGAAGCTTTCTTT
V: TRBV10-3; size: -; D: -; length: 14; J: TRBJ1-6; CDR3: CAISEDVRGSPLHF; DNA: TGTGCCATCAGTGAGGACGTAAGGGGCTCACCCCTCCACTTT
V: TRBV28; size: -; D: -; length: 14; J: TRBJ2-1; CDR3: CASSLTGLDNEQFF; DNA: TGTGCCAGCAGTTTGACGGGGCTAGACAATGAGCAGTTCTTC